The rows below give T cell receptor beta chains drawn from one sample of a study of shared clonotypes between healthy human individuals. Sequencing was performed with immunoSEQ multiplex PCR; in TCRdb, only in-frame clones are kept and a portion is missing. The table records roughly 2 million clones, more than 90% of them present only once. Material: naive CD4+ T cells sorted from blood. The source is a man aged 18 to 29 in good health. The CDR3 runs from the conserved cysteine through the conserved F or W. The order of the fields is clone size, J gene, V gene, CDR3 length, D gene, CDR3 DNA, CDR3 protein. D genes are given only for firm matches. Clone size is given for some rows only: seen once, a few or many times, or a class if the clone is expanded.

size: NA; J: TRBJ1-2; V: TRBV7-9; length: 13; D: NA; DNA: TGTGCCAGCAGCTTACTGGGCCCCGCTGGCTACACCTTC; CDR3: CASSLLGPAGYTF
size: NA; J: TRBJ1-4; V: TRBV5-1; length: 13; D: NA; DNA: TGCGCCAGCACGGGCGGAGCTAATGAAAAACTGTTTTTT; CDR3: CASTGGANEKLFF
size: NA; J: TRBJ1-2; V: TRBV29-1; length: 12; D: NA; DNA: TGCAGCGTTGAGATCGGATCCCATGGCTACACCTTC; CDR3: CSVEIGSHGYTF
size: NA; J: TRBJ2-1; V: TRBV6-6; length: 14; D: NA; DNA: TGTGCCAGCAGACCATCGGGACTTGGCAATGAGCAGTTCTTC; CDR3: CASRPSGLGNEQFF
size: NA; J: TRBJ2-5; V: TRBV28; length: 16; D: TRBD1; DNA: TGTGCCAGCAGTTTTACAGGGGGCTATGCCCAAGAGACCCAGTACTTC; CDR3: CASSFTGGYAQETQYF
size: once; J: TRBJ2-7; V: TRBV10-3; length: 14; D: NA; DNA: TGTGCCATCAGTGAAGGACCCGCCACCTACGAGCAGTACTTC; CDR3: CAISEGPATYEQYF
size: NA; J: TRBJ1-6; V: TRBV6-5; length: 13; D: NA; DNA: TGTGCCAGCAGTTCCGGGCCCTCTTCACCCCTCCACTTT; CDR3: CASSSGPSSPLHF
size: NA; J: TRBJ2-3; V: TRBV6-6; length: 15; D: NA; DNA: TGTGCCAGCAGCCCATCCTGGACTACCACAGATACGCAGTATTTT; CDR3: CASSPSWTTTDTQYF
size: NA; J: TRBJ1-2; V: TRBV29-1; length: 14; D: NA; DNA: TGCAGCGTTACGCGTTCAGGGGAAGGGGATGGCTACACCTTC; CDR3: CSVTRSGEGDGYTF
size: NA; J: TRBJ1-6; V: TRBV27; length: 18; D: TRBD1; DNA: TGTGCCAGCACCCCCCGGCGGGACAGGGGTGCGGGCAATTCACCCCTCCACTTT; CDR3: CASTPRRDRGAGNSPLHF
size: NA; J: TRBJ2-7; V: TRBV19; length: 14; D: NA; DNA: TGTGCCAGTAGTCCGCGAACCGGCTCCTACGAGCAGTACTTC; CDR3: CASSPRTGSYEQYF
size: NA; J: TRBJ2-7; V: TRBV7-7; length: 15; D: TRBD2; DNA: TGTGCTAGCAGCTTAGCTGCTAGCGGGAGCTACGAGCAGTACTTC; CDR3: CASSLAASGSYEQYF
size: once; J: TRBJ2-2; V: TRBV7-2; length: 14; D: TRBD1; DNA: TGTGCCAGCAGCAGGGACAGGGGGCCCGGGGAGCTGTTTTTT; CDR3: CASSRDRGPGELFF
size: NA; J: TRBJ1-6; V: TRBV30; length: 14; D: NA; DNA: TGTGCCTGGAGTGTGGGCAGGACGGATTCACCCCTCCACTTT; CDR3: CAWSVGRTDSPLHF
size: NA; J: TRBJ2-7; V: TRBV2; length: 20; D: TRBD2; DNA: TGTGCCAGCAGAGCCGGGACTAGCGGGAGGGCCCTTGGATTTATCTACGAGCAGTACTTC; CDR3: CASRAGTSGRALGFIYEQYF
size: NA; J: TRBJ2-2; V: TRBV19; length: 13; D: NA; DNA: TGTGCCAGTAGTATAGGGGGTACCGGGGAGCTGTTTTTT; CDR3: CASSIGGTGELFF
size: NA; J: TRBJ2-2; V: TRBV21-1; length: 16; D: NA; DNA: TGTGCCAGCGGACCGGACAGGGGGCCAGCCACCGGGGAGCTGTTTTTT; CDR3: CASGPDRGPATGELFF
size: NA; J: TRBJ1-1; V: TRBV5-6; length: 14; D: NA; DNA: TGTGCCAGCAGCCGTAAACTGACATATGCACAAGCTTTCTTT; CDR3: CASSRKLTYAQAFF
size: NA; J: TRBJ2-1; V: TRBV7-6; length: 17; D: TRBD2; DNA: TGTGCCAGCAGCAGAGCCCTCCCAGCTAGCGGGAACAATGAGCAGTTCTTC; CDR3: CASSRALPASGNNEQFF
size: NA; J: TRBJ2-5; V: TRBV6-5; length: 14; D: NA; DNA: TGTGCCAGCAGTTACTCGTTGGGCCAAGAGACCCAGTACTTC; CDR3: CASSYSLGQETQYF
size: NA; J: TRBJ2-3; V: TRBV10-3; length: 15; D: TRBD1; DNA: TGTGCCATCACCTCCGGGACAGGAGATGCTAATACGCAGTATTTT; CDR3: CAITSGTGDANTQYF
size: NA; J: TRBJ1-2; V: TRBV29-1; length: 15; D: TRBD1; DNA: TGCAGCGTCCCCCTGGGGGCAGGGGGGCACTATGGCTACACCTTC; CDR3: CSVPLGAGGHYGYTF
size: NA; J: TRBJ1-6; V: TRBV19; length: 13; D: TRBD1; DNA: TGTGCCAGCGGGGACAGGGGGCGATCACCCCTCCACTTT; CDR3: CASGDRGRSPLHF
size: once; J: TRBJ2-5; V: TRBV5-6; length: 14; D: NA; DNA: TGTGCCAGCAGGACGCGGGCGGGGACGGAGACCCAGTACTTC; CDR3: CASRTRAGTETQYF
size: NA; J: TRBJ1-1; V: TRBV5-4; length: 15; D: NA; DNA: TGTGCCAGCAGCTTGGCGAGGGGCATGGTAACTGAAGCTTTCTTT; CDR3: CASSLARGMVTEAFF
size: NA; J: TRBJ2-3; V: TRBV5-1; length: 14; D: TRBD1; DNA: TGCGCCAGCAGCCCGGGACAGGGGGGAGATACGCAGTATTTT; CDR3: CASSPGQGGDTQYF
size: NA; J: TRBJ1-1; V: TRBV6-4; length: 14; D: TRBD1; DNA: TGTGCCAGCAGTGACGGACAGGGGAACACTGAAGCTTTCTTT; CDR3: CASSDGQGNTEAFF
size: NA; J: TRBJ2-7; V: TRBV27; length: 13; D: NA; DNA: TGTGCCAGCAGTTTGAGACCTTCCTACGAGCAGTACTTC; CDR3: CASSLRPSYEQYF
size: once; J: TRBJ1-2; V: TRBV5-1; length: 14; D: NA; DNA: TGCGCCAGCAGCTTGGCCAGGGAGGTCTATGGCTACACCTTC; CDR3: CASSLAREVYGYTF
size: NA; J: TRBJ1-3; V: TRBV28; length: 14; D: TRBD1; DNA: TGTGCCAGCAGTAGACAGGGTGGAGGAAACACCATATATTTT; CDR3: CASSRQGGGNTIYF
size: NA; J: TRBJ2-3; V: TRBV6-1; length: 14; D: NA; DNA: TGTGCCAGCAGTGACAGGGCCCGGACAGATACGCAGTATTTT; CDR3: CASSDRARTDTQYF
size: once; J: TRBJ2-5; V: TRBV20-1; length: 11; D: TRBD2; DNA: TGCAGTGCAGGCGGGGGAGAGACCCAGTACTTC; CDR3: CSAGGGETQYF
size: NA; J: TRBJ2-3; V: TRBV7-2; length: 14; D: NA; DNA: TGTGCCAGCAGCTTATTGGCGGGCACAGATACGCAGTATTTT; CDR3: CASSLLAGTDTQYF
size: NA; J: TRBJ2-2; V: TRBV5-4; length: 16; D: NA; DNA: TGTGCCAGCAGCTTAGGAGCCGGGGCTACCACCGGGGAGCTGTTTTTT; CDR3: CASSLGAGATTGELFF
size: NA; J: TRBJ2-7; V: TRBV27; length: 15; D: TRBD1; DNA: TGTGCCAGCAGCTTTCGAGGACAGGGGTTGTACGAGCAGTACTTC; CDR3: CASSFRGQGLYEQYF
size: NA; J: TRBJ2-7; V: TRBV7-9; length: 15; D: TRBD1; DNA: TGTGCCAGCAGCTTAGCCCTCGGGACAGGGTACGAGCAGTACTTC; CDR3: CASSLALGTGYEQYF
size: NA; J: TRBJ2-5; V: TRBV6-1; length: 15; D: TRBD1; DNA: TGTGCCAGCAGTGACTCTCCGGGACAGGGAAAGTCCCAGTACTTC; CDR3: CASSDSPGQGKSQYF
size: NA; J: TRBJ2-7; V: TRBV4-3; length: 14; D: TRBD1; DNA: TGCGCCAGCAGCCAAGCGGACAGGCCCTACGAGCAGTACTTC; CDR3: CASSQADRPYEQYF